The rows below give T cell receptor beta chains drawn from one sample of a study of blood T cells in healthy people across ages. A single record per CDR3 protein comes from TCRdb applying MiXCR to the 5' RACE reads. This table has approximately 600,000 distinct CDR3 sequences, roughly 53% appearing once. Sequences were obtained from blood. The receptors stem from a man in his sixties in good health. CDR3s include the opening cysteine and the closing phenylalanine or tryptophan. Each record gives: clone size, D gene, V gene, J gene, CDR3 DNA, CDR3 protein. The D gene is left open where the match is weak. Not all rows give a size; the values are once, few, many and, for expanded clones, a class.

>few|TRBD2|TRBV2|TRBJ2-1
TGTGCCAGCAGTGAAGGGCAGCGGGGGGCCTACAATGAGCAGTTCTTC
CASSEGQRGAYNEQFF
>NA|TRBD1|TRBV5-5|TRBJ1-2
TGTGCCAGCAGCCCGGACAGGTCGGGCTACACCTTC
CASSPDRSGYTF
>NA|NA|TRBV6-1|TRBJ2-3
TGTGCCAGCAGCCCCTATGGGGGGCAACCCAGCACAGATACGCAGTATTTT
CASSPYGGQPSTDTQYF
>NA|NA|TRBV27|TRBJ1-6
TGTGCCAGCAGTTTATTCGTGGGAAGCTCCTATAATTCACCCCTCCACTTT
CASSLFVGSSYNSPLHF
>NA|NA|TRBV10-3|TRBJ2-2
TGTGCCATCAGTGATTGGGTAAGCGCGAACACCGGGGAGCTGTTTTTT
CAISDWVSANTGELFF
>NA|NA|TRBV20-1|TRBJ2-7
TGCAGTGCTAGAGATCTTCGGGGGCAGGGGGCCTACGAGCAGTACTTC
CSARDLRGQGAYEQYF
>few|NA|TRBV2|TRBJ2-6
TGTGCCAGCAGCTTCGTCAGGGCGGAGGGGGCCAACGTCCTGACTTTC
CASSFVRAEGANVLTF
>NA|NA|TRBV2|TRBJ2-5
TGTGCCAGCACCCGGGCCACTTACCAAGAGACCCAGTACTTC
CASTRATYQETQYF
>NA|NA|TRBV5-1|TRBJ2-5
TGTGCCAGCAGTTTAGTGGCGGGACAGCAAGAGACCCAGTACTTC
CASSLVAGQQETQYF
>NA|NA|TRBV12-3/TRBV12-4|TRBJ2-7
TGTGCCAGCAGTTTTTATCAGGGTTACGAGCAGTACTTC
CASSFYQGYEQYF
>NA|NA|TRBV7-2|TRBJ2-7
TGTGCCAGCAGCTTCGGGGGGCTCAACGAGCAGTACTTC
CASSFGGLNEQYF
>few|NA|TRBV12-3/TRBV12-4|TRBJ1-2
TGTGCCAGCAGTTTATTTCAGGGAGGCTATGGCTACACCTTC
CASSLFQGGYGYTF
>many|TRBD2|TRBV7-9|TRBJ2-4
TGTGCCAGCAGCTTAGGAGTAGCGGGGGCCCTAGCCAAAAACATTCAGTACTTC
CASSLGVAGALAKNIQYF
>NA|NA|TRBV5-1|TRBJ2-7
TGCGCCAGCAGCCCCCTTGAGCCCCACGGTTACGAGCAGTACTTC
CASSPLEPHGYEQYF
>NA|NA|TRBV18|TRBJ1-2
TGTGCCAGCTCACCACTGGCCGGGCGAACGGGGAATGGCTACACCTTC
CASSPLAGRTGNGYTF
>few|NA|TRBV11-2|TRBJ2-5
TGTGCCAGCAGCCTAGCACTAGGTCCCGCACAAGAGACCCAGTACTTC
CASSLALGPAQETQYF
>NA|TRBD1|TRBV6-5|TRBJ2-7
TGTGCCAGCAGGGAGACAGGGACCTACGAGCAGTACTTC
CASRETGTYEQYF
>once|TRBD1|TRBV20-1|TRBJ1-2
TGCAGTGCTAGTTCAGGGGGTGACTATGGCTACACCTTC
CSASSGGDYGYTF
>NA|NA|TRBV4-1|TRBJ2-5
TGTGCCAGCAGCCCCCGTCGGGGTATAGAGACCCAGTACTTC
CASSPRRGIETQYF
>NA|TRBD1|TRBV11-2|TRBJ2-3
TGTGCCAGCAGCCTTCAGAGGGGGCTAATCATAGATACGCAGTATTTT
CASSLQRGLIIDTQYF
>NA|NA|TRBV2|TRBJ1-5
TGTGCCAGCAGTGGGGCAGGAAGGGGTCAGCCCCAGCATTTT
CASSGAGRGQPQHF
>few|NA|TRBV6-1|TRBJ2-5
TGTGCCAGCACGGACACCTGGGGCCAAGAGACCCAGTACTTC
CASTDTWGQETQYF
>NA|TRBD2|TRBV15|TRBJ2-5
TGTGCCACCAGCAGGTTACTAGCGGGGGCACAAGAGACCCAGTACTTC
CATSRLLAGAQETQYF
>NA|NA|TRBV7-6|TRBJ2-1
TGTGCCAGCAGCTTAAGGTCAGGTTTTTACAATGAGCAGTTCTTC
CASSLRSGFYNEQFF
>NA|TRBD1|TRBV7-9|TRBJ1-5
TGTGCCAGCAGCTTAGGGACAGGGGGTGGTATTCAGCCCCAGCATTTT
CASSLGTGGGIQPQHF
>NA|NA|TRBV3-1|TRBJ1-2
TGTGCCAGCAGCCAGGAGGGGCAAAAGCGCTCCGGCTACACCTTC
CASSQEGQKRSGYTF
>NA|NA|TRBV7-9|TRBJ1-1
TGTGCCAGCAGCCCGGGGAGGGCTATGAACACTGAAGCTTTCTTT
CASSPGRAMNTEAFF
>NA|TRBD1|TRBV7-9|TRBJ1-5
TGTGCCAGCAGCGCTTGGACAGGGGGCGAGCAGCCCCAGCATTTT
CASSAWTGGEQPQHF
>once|TRBD1|TRBV12-3/TRBV12-4|TRBJ2-2
TGTGCCAGCAACCCCGGCACCGGGACAGGTCGCACCGGGGAGCTGTTTTTT
CASNPGTGTGRTGELFF